Reported below is one T cell receptor (beta chain). This clone's antigen is unknown. The record has no base qualities; no much larger clone is one base away. The data derive from a study of STAT3 mutations in large granular lymphocyte leukemia (dated by TCRdb to between 2018 and 2021). Notes on the research overall: About half of the T-LGLL patients who underwent longitudinal sequencing carried canonical activating STAT3 mutations. Over half of the T-LGLL patients were given one or more immunosuppressive therapy regimens, and approximately 36% of the treated patients had a hematologic response. Patients with T-cell large granular lymphocyte leukemia underwent serial deep sequencing of TCRbeta CDR3 and STAT3 to reconstruct clonal hierarchy and dynamics. From an initial cohort of 207 LGL patients, roughly 17 representative T-LGLL cases were chosen for longitudinal sequencing of TCRbeta and STAT3. As controls within the study, a couple of patients with natural killer LGL leukemia were also sequenced longitudinally. For each patient, sequencing was performed at an average of roughly 4 time points, with a range of 2 to 8 samplings.

TCRbeta libraries were sequenced on an Illumina MiSeq, and an average of roughly 41,000 productive templates per sample was obtained. Multiplex PCR amplification was used to generate TCRbeta CDR3 libraries with the immunoSEQ assay. In the source study's methods: Repertoire diversity was calculated as previously defined, and values close to 0 indicated extremely monoclonal samples. As stored in TCRdb, this immuneACCESS dataset retains in-frame rearrangements with V and J assigned. A fraction of the clones does not appear; measured against another copy, unresolved V genes explain less than half of the discrepancy, and the remainder lacks a known reason. V and J calls and clone size are as listed in that table; D and trimming were resolved from the DNA. The sample contains 10,000 to 15,000 clones, more than 75% of them found a single time. 33% of the sample goes to the ten largest clones. DNA was extracted from blood mononuclear cells, with the same DNA used for both TCR and STAT3 sequencing.

The paper's findings and limits, for the study overall: TCR clonotype switching after therapy was seen in about 35% of the 18 patients, with all newly emerging clones being STAT3 wild type. Since codominant clonotypes persisted in some patients, a small but highly pathogenic clone may have gone undetected. At least one immunodominant TCRbeta clonotype was present in every T-LGLL patient, and multiple immunodominant subclonotypes appeared in about half of the T-LGLL patients. Linking therapy response to changes in TCR clonal burden was complicated by variable intervals between samplings and by differing treatment regimens. Several patients had a dominant TCR clone burden greater than the STAT3 mutant burden, which suggests that the STAT3 mutation arose secondarily within a clone that had already expanded. Because no samples were available when a clone first appeared, clonal expansion was inferred from samplings taken at other points.

The V end gives up 4 bases and the J end 3 bases, leaving 4 bases in the junction not matched to a gene. Sequences SGHDT (CDR1) and YYEEEE (CDR2) are obtained from the germline V gene. The CDR3, cysteine through phenylalanine, is 13 amino acids long. Left in the record is the CDR3 DNA by itself, 39 bases read in frame from the first base. The chain is assembled from TRBV5-6 and TRBJ2-7; 7 bases in the junction line up with TRBD1. The sequence derives from a man aged 40-49 years with T-cell large granular lymphocyte leukemia. Some clones in this sample may be carry-over from other donors' samples. The age is the age at diagnosis. Input material: peripheral blood mononuclear cells. The CDR3 region has the sequence CASSRQGNYEQYF. The DNA reads as follows: TGTGCCAGCAGCCGACAGGGCAACTACGAGCAGTACTTC.